Shown below are 6 T cell receptor beta chains from a single sample sequenced in a study of Graves' ophthalmopathy and Graves' hyperthyroidism. The study amplified TCR beta CDR3 regions using RNA transcripts. A first-round RT-PCR used HTBI primers, followed by a second-round multiplex PCR. Using its own MiXCR run on the multiplex PCR reads, TCRdb lists one record per CDR3 protein. The sample consists of about 600,000 distinct CDR3 sequences, approximately 35% of them appearing once. Sequencing used peripheral blood or thyroid tissue (not recorded which). The receptors were sampled from an adult man with Graves' hyperthyroidism.

This clonotype was detected many times. V and J are TRBV5-1 and TRBJ2-7; D remains unclear. The V gene's germline CDR1 is SGHRS and CDR2 YFSETQ. The germline V and J ends were trimmed by 0 bases and 3 bases, with 7 bases remaining between them. CDR3 size: 13 residues. The CDR3 region has the DNA TGCGCCAGCAGCTTGGGTCAGCACTACGAGCAGTACTTC. Translated: CASSLGQHYEQYF.

Concerning this clonotype: It may be a read error: a sequence one base away is much more abundant. The chain combines TRBV12-3 or TRBV12-4 with TRBJ2-5, with D possibly matching TRBD1 (5 bases). This CDR3 region has 16 residues. In DNA form, the CDR3 reads TGTGCCCGCAGCCGCTCCCGACAGTTACCCCAAGAGACCCAGTACTTC. Amino acid sequence: CARSRSRQLPQETQYF.

Many counts were recorded for this clonotype. The rearrangement joins TRBV29-1 to TRBJ1-1; 7 nucleotides line up with TRBD1. CDR3 length: 12 amino acids. Germline trimming cut 8 bases from V and 4 bases from J; bases unmatched to any gene: 7. The germline gives CDR1 SQVTM, CDR2 ANQGSEA. CDR3 residues: CSTTSGGTEAFF. The CDR3 DNA reads TGCAGCACCACTTCAGGGGGCACTGAAGCTTTCTTT. The variable domain in full, with the rest retrieved from reference TRBV29-1 and TRBJ1-1, is SAVISQKPSRDICQRGTSLTIQCQVDSQVTMMFWYRQQPGQSLTLIATANQGSEATYESGFVIDKFPISRPNLTFSTLTVSNMSPEDSSIYLCSTTSGGTEAFFGQGTRLTVV.

The chain links TRBV29-1 to TRBJ1-2; 10 bases match TRBD1. CDR3 length: 14 residues. Germline assignment: CDR1 SQVTM and CDR2 ANQGSEA. V trimming: 3 bases; J trimming: 5 bases; junction bases outside the gene matches: 6. DNA of the CDR3: TGCAGCGTTGAGGCGACAGGGGGCCCTTATGGCTACACCTTC. Translated, it gives CSVEATGGPYGYTF. Full variable domain (rest looked up from reference TRBV29-1 and TRBJ1-2): SAVISQKPSRDICQRGTSLTIQCQVDSQVTMMFWYRQQPGQSLTLIATANQGSEATYESGFVIDKFPISRPNLTFSTLTVSNMSPEDSSIYLCSVEATGGPYGYTFGSGTRLTVV.

The genes are TRBV25-1 and TRBJ1-6; no reliable D call. The V end lost 4 bases, the J end lost 8 bases, and 9 bases lay between the germline ends. Germline values: CDR1 MGHDK, CDR2 SYGVNS. CDR3 length: 13 amino acids. The CDR3 region has the DNA TGTGCCAGCAGTGTTGGGATGGATTCACCCCTCCACTTT. As protein: CASSVGMDSPLHF.

The V and J genes are TRBV29-1 and TRBJ1-2; D possibly corresponds to TRBD1 (6 bases). The V and J ends lost 4 bases and 8 bases respectively, with 20 bases between them. This CDR3 comprises 14 residues. Germline CDR1 is SQVTM and CDR2 is ANQGSEA. The DNA of the CDR3 is TGCAGCGTTGGATTGGGGGCGGGGATATGGGGCTACACCTTC. Protein sequence: CSVGLGAGIWGYTF.